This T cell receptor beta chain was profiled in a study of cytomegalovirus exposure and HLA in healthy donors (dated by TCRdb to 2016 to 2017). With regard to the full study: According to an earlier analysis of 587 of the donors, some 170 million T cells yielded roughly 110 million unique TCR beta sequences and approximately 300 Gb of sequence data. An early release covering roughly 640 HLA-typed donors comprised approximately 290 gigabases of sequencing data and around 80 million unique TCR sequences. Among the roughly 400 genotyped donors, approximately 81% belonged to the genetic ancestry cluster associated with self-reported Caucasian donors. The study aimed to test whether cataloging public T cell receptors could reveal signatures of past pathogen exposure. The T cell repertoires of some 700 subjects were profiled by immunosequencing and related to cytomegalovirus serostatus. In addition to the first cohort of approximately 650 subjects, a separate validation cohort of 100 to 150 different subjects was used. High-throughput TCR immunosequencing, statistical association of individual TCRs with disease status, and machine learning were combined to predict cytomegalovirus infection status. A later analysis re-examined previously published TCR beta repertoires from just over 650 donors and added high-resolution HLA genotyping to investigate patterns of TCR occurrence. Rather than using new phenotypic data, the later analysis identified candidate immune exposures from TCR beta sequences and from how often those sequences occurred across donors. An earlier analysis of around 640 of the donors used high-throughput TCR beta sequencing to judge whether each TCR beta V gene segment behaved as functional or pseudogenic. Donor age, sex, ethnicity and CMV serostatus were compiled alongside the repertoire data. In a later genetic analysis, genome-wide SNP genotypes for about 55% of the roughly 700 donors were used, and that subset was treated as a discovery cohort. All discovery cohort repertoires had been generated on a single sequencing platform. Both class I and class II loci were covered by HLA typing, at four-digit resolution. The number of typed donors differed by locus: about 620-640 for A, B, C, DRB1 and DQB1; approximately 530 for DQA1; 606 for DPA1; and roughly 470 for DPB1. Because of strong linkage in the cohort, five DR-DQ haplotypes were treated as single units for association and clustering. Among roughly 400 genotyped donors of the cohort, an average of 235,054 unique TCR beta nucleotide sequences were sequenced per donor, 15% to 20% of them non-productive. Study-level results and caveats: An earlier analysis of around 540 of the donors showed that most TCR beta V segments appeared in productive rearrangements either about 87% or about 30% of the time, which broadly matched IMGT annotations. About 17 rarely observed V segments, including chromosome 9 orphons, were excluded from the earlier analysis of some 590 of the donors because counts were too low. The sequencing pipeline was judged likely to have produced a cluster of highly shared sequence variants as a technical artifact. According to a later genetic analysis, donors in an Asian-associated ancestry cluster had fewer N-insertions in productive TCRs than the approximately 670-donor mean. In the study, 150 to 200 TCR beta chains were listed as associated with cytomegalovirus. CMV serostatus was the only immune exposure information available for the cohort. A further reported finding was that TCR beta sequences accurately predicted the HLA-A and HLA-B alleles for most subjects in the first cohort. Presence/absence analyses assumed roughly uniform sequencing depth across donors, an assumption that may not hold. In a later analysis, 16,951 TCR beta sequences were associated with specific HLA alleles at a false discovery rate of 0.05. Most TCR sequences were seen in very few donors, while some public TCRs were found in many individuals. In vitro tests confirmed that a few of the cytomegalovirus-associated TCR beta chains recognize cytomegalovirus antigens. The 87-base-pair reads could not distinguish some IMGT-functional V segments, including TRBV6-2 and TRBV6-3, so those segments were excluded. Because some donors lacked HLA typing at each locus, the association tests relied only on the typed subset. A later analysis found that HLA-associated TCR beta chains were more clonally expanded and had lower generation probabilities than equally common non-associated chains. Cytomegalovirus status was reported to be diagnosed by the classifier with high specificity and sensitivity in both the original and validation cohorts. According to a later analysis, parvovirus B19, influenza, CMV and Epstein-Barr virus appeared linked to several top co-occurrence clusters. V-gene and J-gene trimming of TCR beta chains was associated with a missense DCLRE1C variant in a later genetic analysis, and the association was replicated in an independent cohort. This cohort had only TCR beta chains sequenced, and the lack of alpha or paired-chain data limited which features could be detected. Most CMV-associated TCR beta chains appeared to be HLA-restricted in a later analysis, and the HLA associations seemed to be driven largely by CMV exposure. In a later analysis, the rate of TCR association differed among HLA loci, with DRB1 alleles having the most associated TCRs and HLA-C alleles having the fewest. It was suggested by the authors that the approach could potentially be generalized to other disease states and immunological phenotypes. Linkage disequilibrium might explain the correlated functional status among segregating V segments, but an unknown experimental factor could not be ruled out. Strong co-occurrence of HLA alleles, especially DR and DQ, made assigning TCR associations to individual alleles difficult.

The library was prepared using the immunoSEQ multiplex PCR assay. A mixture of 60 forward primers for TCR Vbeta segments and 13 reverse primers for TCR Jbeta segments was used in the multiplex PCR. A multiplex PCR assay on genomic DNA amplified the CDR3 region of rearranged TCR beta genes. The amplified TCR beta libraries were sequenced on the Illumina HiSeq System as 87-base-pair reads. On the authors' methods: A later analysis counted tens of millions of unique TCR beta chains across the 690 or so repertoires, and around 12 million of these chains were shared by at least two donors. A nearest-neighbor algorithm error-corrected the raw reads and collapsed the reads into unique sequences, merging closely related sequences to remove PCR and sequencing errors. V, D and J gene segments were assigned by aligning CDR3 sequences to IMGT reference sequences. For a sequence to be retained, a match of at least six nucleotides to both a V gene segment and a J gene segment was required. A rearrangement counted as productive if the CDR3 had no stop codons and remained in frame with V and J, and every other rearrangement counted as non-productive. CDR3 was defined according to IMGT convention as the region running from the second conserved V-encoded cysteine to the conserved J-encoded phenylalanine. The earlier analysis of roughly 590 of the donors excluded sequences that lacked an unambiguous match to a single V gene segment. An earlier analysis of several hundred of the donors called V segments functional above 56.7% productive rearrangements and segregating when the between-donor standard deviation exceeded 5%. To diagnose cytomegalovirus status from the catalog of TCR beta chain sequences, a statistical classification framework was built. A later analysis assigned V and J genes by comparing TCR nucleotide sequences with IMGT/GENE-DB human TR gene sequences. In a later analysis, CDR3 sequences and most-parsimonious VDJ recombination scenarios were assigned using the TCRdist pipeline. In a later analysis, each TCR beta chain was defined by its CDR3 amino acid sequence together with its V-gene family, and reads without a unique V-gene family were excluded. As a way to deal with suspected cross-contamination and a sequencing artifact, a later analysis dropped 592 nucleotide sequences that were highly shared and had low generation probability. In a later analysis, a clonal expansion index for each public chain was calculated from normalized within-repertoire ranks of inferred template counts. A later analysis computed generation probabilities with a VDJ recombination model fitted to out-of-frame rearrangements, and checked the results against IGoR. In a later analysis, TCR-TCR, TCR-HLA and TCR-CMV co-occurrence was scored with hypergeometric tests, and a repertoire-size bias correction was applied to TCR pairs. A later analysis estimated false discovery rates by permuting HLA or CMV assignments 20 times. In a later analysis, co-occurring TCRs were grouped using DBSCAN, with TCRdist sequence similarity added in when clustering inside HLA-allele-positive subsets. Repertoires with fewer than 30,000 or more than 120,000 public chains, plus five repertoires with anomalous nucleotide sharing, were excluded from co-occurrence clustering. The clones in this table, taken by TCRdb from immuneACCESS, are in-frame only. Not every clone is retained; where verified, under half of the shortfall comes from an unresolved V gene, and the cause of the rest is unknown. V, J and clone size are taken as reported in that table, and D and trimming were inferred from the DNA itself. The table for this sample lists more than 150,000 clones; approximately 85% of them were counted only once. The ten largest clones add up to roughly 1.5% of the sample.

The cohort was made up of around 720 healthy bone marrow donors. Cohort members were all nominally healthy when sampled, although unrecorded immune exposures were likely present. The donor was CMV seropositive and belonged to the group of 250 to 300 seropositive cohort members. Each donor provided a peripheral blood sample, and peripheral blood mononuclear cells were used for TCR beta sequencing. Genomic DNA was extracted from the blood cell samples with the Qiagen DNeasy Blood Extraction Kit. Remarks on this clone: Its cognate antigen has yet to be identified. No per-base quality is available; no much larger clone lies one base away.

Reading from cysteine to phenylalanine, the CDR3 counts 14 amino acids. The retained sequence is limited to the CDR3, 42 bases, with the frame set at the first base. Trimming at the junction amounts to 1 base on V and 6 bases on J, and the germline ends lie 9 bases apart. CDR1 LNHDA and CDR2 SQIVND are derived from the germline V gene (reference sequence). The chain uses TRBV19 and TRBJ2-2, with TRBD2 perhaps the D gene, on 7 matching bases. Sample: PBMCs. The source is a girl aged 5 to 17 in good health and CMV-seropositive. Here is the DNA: TGTGCCAGTAGTATAGGGGGGGGCGCCGGGGAGCTGTTTTTT. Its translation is CASSIGGGAGELFF.